The 32 T cell receptor beta chains below all came from one sample that was sequenced in a study of blood T cell repertoires in COVID-19. Measured with immunoSEQ multiplex PCR; TCRdb has only the in-frame clones, and not every one. The data contain 95,000 to 150,000 clones, around nine tenths of them singletons. Sequencing used peripheral blood. All receptors come from a woman older than 75 with acute or convalescent COVID-19.

The chain recombines TRBV7-8 with TRBJ2-1, with a possible D match to TRBD2 (6 bases). CDR1 is SGHVS and CDR2 is FQNEAQ in the germline V gene. V lost 1 base and J 2 bases, leaving 12 bases between the germline ends. This CDR3 comprises 16 residues. The chain's CDR3 is CASSLGASVPYNEQFF. The CDR3 DNA is TGTGCCAGCAGCTTAGGAGCTAGCGTCCCCTACAATGAGCAGTTCTTC. Full variable domain (missing parts from reference TRBV7-8 and TRBJ2-1): GAGVSQSPRYKVAKRGQDVALRCDPISGHVSLFWYQQALGQGPEFLTYFQNEAQLDKSGLPSDRFFAERPEGSVSTLKIQRTQQEDSAVYLCASSLGASVPYNEQFFGPGTRLTVL.

The gene calls are TRBV4-1 and TRBJ1-3; D is unresolved. Trimming removed 2 bases at V and 0 bases at J, with 14 bases between. The germline CDR1 and CDR2 sequences are MGHRA and YSYEKL. The CDR3 has 17 residues. CDR3 loop: CASSQFPTYDSGNTIYF. The CDR3 coding sequence is TGCGCCAGCAGCCAATTCCCGACTTACGACTCTGGAAACACCATATATTTT.

Concerning this clone itself: The sample contains more than one DNA sequence encoding this CDR3. The chain carries TRBV19 and TRBJ2-7; 10 nucleotides agree with TRBD1. Germline loops: CDR1 LNHDA, CDR2 SQIVND (reference sequence). V shed 1 base and J 6 bases; nucleotides not matched to a gene: 6. This CDR3 region has 15 residues. The CDR3 region has the DNA TGTGCCAGTAGTATAGGACAGGGGGCCGTCGCCGAGCAGTACTTC. Translating it yields CASSIGQGAVAEQYF.

This chain links TRBV7-8 with TRBJ2-5; tentatively, D is TRBD2 (5 bases). Germline V gives CDR1 SGHVS, CDR2 FQNEAQ. Trimming shortened V by 7 bases and J by 1 base, and 13 bases separated the two germline ends. This CDR3 is built from 14 residues. In nucleotides, the CDR3 is TGTGCCAGCACCGATGGAGCGGCCCAAGAGACCCAGTACTTC. Translation gives CASTDGAAQETQYF.

J is TRBJ1-6 and V is TRBV2; D remains unclear. The CDR3 loop spans 14 amino acids. Germline V gives CDR1 SNHLY, CDR2 FYNNEI. V was pared by 7 bases and J by 7 bases, with 14 bases between. Written as DNA, the CDR3 is TGTGCCAGCATATTTCGGTCCCTAAATTCACCCCTCCACTTT. The encoded protein is CASIFRSLNSPLHF.

This clone came up a few times. The gene calls are TRBV11-1 and TRBJ1-2, with D unresolved. The germline V and J ends were trimmed by 2 bases and 5 bases, with 6 bases remaining between them. CDR1 is SGHAT and CDR2 is FQDESV in the germline V gene (reference sequence). There are 12 residues in the CDR3. The CDR3 nucleotides read TGTGCCAGCAGCTTATCCGGGTATGGCTACACCTTC. Amino acids: CASSLSGYGYTF.

The gene calls are TRBV9 and TRBJ1-1, with D perhaps TRBD1 (6 bases). Germline V gives CDR1 SGDLS, CDR2 YYNGEE. With 0 bases removed from V and 1 base from J, the gap between germline ends came to 10 bases. This CDR3 is built from 15 residues. DNA of the CDR3: TGTGCCAGCAGCGTAGGGACAGTCCAGAACACTGAAGCTTTCTTT. Amino acid sequence: CASSVGTVQNTEAFF. The full variable domain, rest sourced from reference TRBV9 and TRBJ1-1, is DSGVTQTPKHLITATGQRVTLRCSPRSGDLSVYWYQQSLDQGLQFLIQYYNGEERAKGNILERFSAQQFPDLHSELNLSSLELGDSALYFCASSVGTVQNTEAFFGQGTRLTVV.

The DNA for the CDR3 is TGTGCCAGCAGTTACTGGGGACAGGGGAACAATGAGCAGTTCTTC. Protein product: CASSYWGQGNNEQFF. This chain uses TRBV6-2 or TRBV6-3 with TRBJ2-1; TRBD1 matches at 10 bases. Germline trimming cut 1 base from V and 5 bases from J; bases unmatched to any gene: 2. Germline assignment: CDR1 MNHEY and CDR2 SVGEGT. The CDR3 length is 15 residues.

The chain is built from TRBV5-1 and TRBJ2-1, with 8 bases aligning to TRBD2. The CDR3 runs to 13 residues. The V gene's germline CDR1 is SGHRS and CDR2 YFSETQ. Germline trimming cut 10 bases from V and 6 bases from J; bases unmatched to any gene: 9. The CDR3 protein is CARGDGGVNEQFF. CDR3 DNA sequence: TGCGCCCGCGGGGACGGGGGGGTCAATGAGCAGTTCTTC.

The genes are TRBV28 and TRBJ1-3; D is uncertain. This CDR3 is built from 13 residues. Trimming took 4 bases from V and 9 from J, leaving 13 bases between them. In germline, CDR1 is MDHEN, CDR2 SYDVKM. The CDR3 reads CASSSAGESTIYF. The CDR3 region has the DNA TGTGCCAGCAGTTCAGCCGGGGAAAGCACCATATATTTT.

The rearrangement joins TRBV4-1 to TRBJ2-1; D might be TRBD2 (5 bases). The CDR3 is 16 residues long. From germline, CDR1 is MGHRA and CDR2 YSYEKL. V lost 0 bases and J lost 1, with 10 bases in between. CDR3 coding DNA: TGCGCCAGCAGCCAAGATACTAGACGATCCTACAATGAGCAGTTCTTC. Its protein product is CASSQDTRRSYNEQFF.

The J gene is TRBJ2-7, the V gene TRBV18; TRBD2 matches 7 bases. Per the germline V gene, CDR1 is KGHSH and CDR2 is LQKENI. The ends lost 5 bases at V and 3 bases at J; junction bases unmatched: 16. This CDR3 contains 17 residues. The CDR3 DNA is TGTGCCAGCTCATCATTATCAGGTCGGGGGGTTGGCTACGAGCAGTACTTC. Protein product: CASSSLSGRGVGYEQYF.

In its sample, this clone was seen once. The chain is built from TRBV7-9 and TRBJ2-7, with D possibly TRBD2 on 6 matching bases. The V and J ends lost 5 bases and 4 bases respectively, with 12 bases between them. Looked up from germline, CDR1 is SEHNR and CDR2 is FQNEAQ (reference sequence). This CDR3 is 13 amino acids long. As DNA, the CDR3 is TGTGCCAGCAGCCCCGGGACTTTGTACGAGCAGTACTTC. Amino acids: CASSPGTLYEQYF.

The chain employs TRBV7-2 and TRBJ2-7; 8 bases match TRBD1. Germline lookup yields CDR1 SGHTA and CDR2 FQGNSA. This CDR3 region has 14 residues. V gave up 1 base and J gave up 3 bases; unmatched junction bases: 2. CDR3 protein: CASSLDRGYYEQYF. The CDR3 DNA is TGTGCCAGCAGCTTAGACAGGGGGTACTACGAGCAGTACTTC. The variable domain in full, with the rest retrieved from reference TRBV7-2 and TRBJ2-7, is GAGVSQSPSNKVTEKGKDVELRCDPISGHTALYWYRQSLGQGLEFLIYFQGNSAPDKSGLPSDRFSAERTGGSVSTLTIQRTQQEDSAVYLCASSLDRGYYEQYFGPGTRLTVT.

This chain uses TRBV19 with TRBJ1-1, with 7 bases lining up with TRBD1. From germline, CDR1 is LNHDA and CDR2 SQIVND (reference sequence). The CDR3 spans 17 residues. Trimming removed 9 bases from V and 0 bases from J; junction bases left unmatched: 16. For the CDR3, the DNA is TGTGCCAGCATCCGGGACAGCGAAAAAATCATGAACACTGAAGCTTTCTTT. Translated: CASIRDSEKIMNTEAFF.

The chain joins TRBV28 to TRBJ1-4, with 7 bases identical to TRBD1. Germline CDR1 is MDHEN and CDR2 is SYDVKM. V lost 6 bases and J lost 4; bases outside the gene matches: 5. The CDR3 is made up of 14 amino acids. CDR3 nucleotide sequence: TGTGCCAGCAGAACAGGGGTGGGTAATGAAAAACTGTTTTTT. The encoded protein is CASRTGVGNEKLFF.

The chain employs TRBV11-2 and TRBJ1-3, with no clear D. There are 17 residues in the CDR3. V was shortened by 3 bases and J by 5 bases, with 20 bases between the two germline ends. In germline, CDR1 is SGHAT, CDR2 FQNNGV. The CDR3 protein is CASSLLVGPRRRNTIYF. The CDR3 DNA reads as TGTGCCAGCAGCTTGTTAGTGGGTCCTAGGAGAAGAAACACCATATATTTT.

The chain's CDR3 is CASSSGQAGYTF. CDR3 DNA sequence: TGTGCCAGCAGCAGTGGACAGGCTGGCTACACCTTC. This chain joins TRBV5-6 and TRBJ1-2; 7 bases align to TRBD1. This CDR3 is built from 12 residues. Germline V lookup: CDR1 SGHDT, CDR2 YYEEEE. V was pared by 4 bases and J by 7 bases, with 4 bases of the junction left unmatched.

The chain combines TRBV4-1 with TRBJ1-1; D remains unclear. Per germline, CDR1 MGHRA and CDR2 YSYEKL. This CDR3 spans 15 amino acids. Trimming cost V 0 bases and J 0 bases, with 8 bases left between them. The CDR3 region is CASSQEGRVNTEAFF. CDR3 coding DNA: TGCGCCAGCAGCCAAGAAGGGAGGGTGAACACTGAAGCTTTCTTT.

J is TRBJ1-2 and V is TRBV27, with D possibly TRBD1 on 6 matching bases. The CDR3 has 13 residues. Germline V CDR1 and CDR2: MNHEY, SMNVEV (reference sequence). Trimming removed 7 bases at V and 8 bases at J, with 17 bases between. The CDR3 coding sequence is TGTGCCAGCAAGGGACATGGACTTTTGGGCTACACCTTC. This encodes CASKGHGLLGYTF.

The J gene is TRBJ1-1, the V gene TRBV4-2, with 8 nucleotides matching TRBD1. V lost 1 base to trimming and J lost 0 bases; unmatched junction nucleotides: 4. Germline CDR1 LGHNA, CDR2 YNFKEQ. This CDR3 is 16 amino acids long. For the CDR3, the DNA is TGTGCCAGCAGCCAAGTACAGGGGGGGATGAACACTGAAGCTTTCTTT. Protein product: CASSQVQGGMNTEAFF.

The rearrangement links TRBV7-9 to TRBJ2-7; no clear D gene. Germline values: CDR1 SEHNR, CDR2 FQNEAQ (reference sequence). CDR3 length: 14 residues. The ends were cut back, 7 bases at V and 3 bases at J, with 16 bases in the middle. The CDR3 is CASTSMTIRYEQYF. CDR3 nucleotide sequence: TGTGCCAGCACCTCGATGACAATCCGCTACGAGCAGTACTTC.

This chain's CDR3 is CASSILTNTGELFF. In DNA, the CDR3 is TGTGCCAGTAGTATTTTAACGAACACCGGGGAGCTGTTTTTT. The chain recombines TRBV19 with TRBJ2-2, with D hard to call. V was trimmed by 3 bases and J by 0 bases, leaving 5 bases between them. The CDR3 totals 14 residues. Germline loops: CDR1 LNHDA, CDR2 SQIVND (reference sequence).

The chain employs TRBV6-2 or TRBV6-3 and TRBJ2-5; 13 nucleotides align to TRBD2. CDR3 length: 16 amino acids. V was clipped by 6 bases and J by 6 bases; unmatched bases: 10. Germline lookup yields CDR1 MNHEY and CDR2 SVGEGT. CDR3 in amino acids: CASSPTPGLAGKTQYF. The CDR3 region has the DNA TGTGCCAGCAGCCCCACACCGGGACTAGCGGGAAAGACCCAGTACTTC.

The V gene is TRBV6-4, the J gene TRBJ1-4, with a weak D call TRBD1 (5 bases). The CDR3 has 15 residues. Per germline, CDR1 MRHNA and CDR2 SNTAGT. Trimming stripped 3 bases from V and 8 bases from J, with 16 bases between. The CDR3 is CASSETSGVGEKLFF. CDR3 nucleotide sequence: TGTGCCAGCAGTGAAACGTCGGGGGTAGGCGAAAAACTGTTTTTT.

The chain uses TRBV7-3 and TRBJ1-2; D ambiguous. V lost 2 bases, J lost 8 bases, and 12 bases lay in between. The length of the CDR3 is 13 residues. The germline gives CDR1 SGHTA, CDR2 FQGTGA. DNA of the CDR3: TGTGCCAGCAGCTTAGACCCTGCGGGCGGCTACACCTTC. It yields the protein CASSLDPAGGYTF.

This clone was detected a few times. The rearrangement joins TRBV6-2 or TRBV6-3 to TRBJ1-5, with D maybe TRBD1 (6 bases). From germline, CDR1 is MNHEY and CDR2 SVGEGT. V was trimmed by 2 bases and J by 0 bases, leaving 11 bases between them. The CDR3 is 16 residues long. In DNA, the CDR3 is TGTGCCAGCAGTTACCACGGGGGGCTTAGCAATCAGCCCCAGCATTTT. Protein product: CASSYHGGLSNQPQHF.

The chain employs TRBV6-5 and TRBJ2-5, with no clear D. Germline V gene lookup returns CDR1 MNHEY and CDR2 SVGAGI. The CDR3 is made up of 16 amino acids. Trimming pared 0 bases from V and 6 bases from J, leaving 17 bases between. CDR3 nucleotide sequence: TGTGCCAGCAGTTACTCGAGTCTGAGCGAGATCCAGACCCAGTACTTC. Residues: CASSYSSLSEIQTQYF.

The chain couples TRBV19 to TRBJ1-4; weak D call: TRBD1 (6 bases). The CDR3 consists of 15 residues. In germline, CDR1 is LNHDA, CDR2 SQIVND (reference sequence). V lost 8 bases to trimming and J lost 3 bases, with 16 bases between them. DNA for the CDR3: TGTGCCAGTTCCAGACTACAGGGTTCTAATGAAAAACTGTTTTTT. Translating gives CASSRLQGSNEKLFF.

The chain has TRBV4-1 and TRBJ2-1, with TRBD2 matching over 8 bases. Germline CDR1 reads MGHRA; CDR2 reads YSYEKL. V was clipped by 6 bases and J by 7 bases; unmatched bases: 8. This CDR3 comprises 14 residues. CDR3 in amino acids: CASSAGGNSNEQFF. In DNA, the CDR3 is TGCGCCAGCAGTGCGGGGGGTAATAGTAATGAGCAGTTCTTC.

The V gene is TRBV4-1, the J gene TRBJ2-1; D is undetermined. The V gene lost 1 base and the J gene lost 8 bases, with 9 bases spanning the gap. Germline CDR1 MGHRA, CDR2 YSYEKL. The length of the CDR3 is 13 residues. The CDR3 bases are TGCGCCAGCAGCCAAGCCCCTAGAGATGAGCAGTTCTTC. The encoded protein is CASSQAPRDEQFF.

This chain links TRBV21-1 with TRBJ1-5; TRBD1 is taken as the D call from the table, unchecked against the DNA. TRBV21-1 is given as a pseudogene. CDR3 length: 15 residues. The CDR3 is CASSGSDRSNQPQHF. The CDR3 coding sequence is TGTGCCAGCAGCGGTTCGGACAGAAGCAATCAGCCCCAGCATTTT.